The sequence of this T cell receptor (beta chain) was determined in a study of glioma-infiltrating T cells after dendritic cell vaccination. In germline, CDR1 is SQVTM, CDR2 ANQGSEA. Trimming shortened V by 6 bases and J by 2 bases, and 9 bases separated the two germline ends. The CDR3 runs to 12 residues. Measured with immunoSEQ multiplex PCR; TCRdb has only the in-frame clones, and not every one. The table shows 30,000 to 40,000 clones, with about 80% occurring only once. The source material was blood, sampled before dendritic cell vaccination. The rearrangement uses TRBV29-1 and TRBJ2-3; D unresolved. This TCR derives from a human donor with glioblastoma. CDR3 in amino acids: CSVPGYTDTQYF. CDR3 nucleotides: TGCAGCGTCCCAGGTTACACAGATACGCAGTATTTT.